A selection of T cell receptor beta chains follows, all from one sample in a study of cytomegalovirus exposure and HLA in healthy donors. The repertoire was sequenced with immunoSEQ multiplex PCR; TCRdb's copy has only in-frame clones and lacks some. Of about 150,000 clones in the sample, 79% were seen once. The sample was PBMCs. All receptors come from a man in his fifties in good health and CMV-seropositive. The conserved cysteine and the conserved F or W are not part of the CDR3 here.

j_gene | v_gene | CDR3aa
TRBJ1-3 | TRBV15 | ATSSNLGQGAPGSGNTIY
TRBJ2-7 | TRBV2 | ATGQRNYEQY
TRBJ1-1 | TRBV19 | ASSRLQGADTEAF
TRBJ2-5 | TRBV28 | ASSFREQETQY
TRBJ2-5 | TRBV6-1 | ASSDIVGQGSKTQY
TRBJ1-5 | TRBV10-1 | ASSAQGIQPQH
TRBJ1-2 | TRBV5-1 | ASSLGGKGNYGYT
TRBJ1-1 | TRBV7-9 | ASSPQGAVMNTEAF
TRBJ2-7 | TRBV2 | ASSASRSHLIYEQY
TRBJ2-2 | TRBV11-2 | ASSFYGAHSDGELF
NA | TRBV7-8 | ASSEETRGEYEQY
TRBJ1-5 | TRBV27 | ASTPPGKAGVLPQH
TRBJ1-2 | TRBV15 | ATSRGGTGERYT
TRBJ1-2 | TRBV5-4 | ASSSGGGARLNYGYT
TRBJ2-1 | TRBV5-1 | ASSYSGGRYNEQF
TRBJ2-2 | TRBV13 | ASSKLAGGNTGELF
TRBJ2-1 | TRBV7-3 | ASSFRTGSYNEQF
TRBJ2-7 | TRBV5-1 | ARGASSGATEQY
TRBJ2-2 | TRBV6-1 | ASSDVGQDWAGELF
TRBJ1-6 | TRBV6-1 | ASSDGSIDNSPLH
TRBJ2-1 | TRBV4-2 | ASSQDQGAAVASYNEQF
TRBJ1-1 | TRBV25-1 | ASSQGAAAGNTEAF
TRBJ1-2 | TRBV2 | ASAPRQGAPYGYT
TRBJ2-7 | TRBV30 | AWKSPLGREQY
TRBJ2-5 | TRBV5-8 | ASSHREGLAYETQY
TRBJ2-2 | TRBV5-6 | ASSPANVNTGELF
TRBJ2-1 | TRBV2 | ASSVSTGTSGQSSYNEQF
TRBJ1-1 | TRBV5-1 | ASSLGTGENTEAF
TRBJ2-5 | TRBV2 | ASSEEGWLASGLQETQY
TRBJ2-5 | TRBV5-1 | ASSSGTGYGETQY
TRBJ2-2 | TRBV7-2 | ASRPTGWATGELF
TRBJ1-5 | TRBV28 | ASSLGRNQPQH
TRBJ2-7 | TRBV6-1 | ASDKRQGETHEQY
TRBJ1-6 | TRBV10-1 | ASSATGNSPLH
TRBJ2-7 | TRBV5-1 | ASSFGGNRGHEQY
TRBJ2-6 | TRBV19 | ASSHRTGGGRGANVLT
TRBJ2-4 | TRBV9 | ASSAGLAENIQY
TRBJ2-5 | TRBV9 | ASSVEGGRNQETQY
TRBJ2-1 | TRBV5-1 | ASGTTGVSYNEQF
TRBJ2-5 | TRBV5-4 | ASSARTGGQETQY
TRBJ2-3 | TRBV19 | ASSFSDRGLTDTQY
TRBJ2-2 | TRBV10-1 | ATRQGADTGELF
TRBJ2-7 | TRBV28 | ASSLFIAGGLYEQY
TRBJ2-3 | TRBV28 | ASSLYREGADTQY
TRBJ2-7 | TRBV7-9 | ASSLGVTPWEPYEQY
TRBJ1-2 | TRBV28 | ASSLGGQLSFNYGYT
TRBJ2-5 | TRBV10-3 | AISEPRGGETQY
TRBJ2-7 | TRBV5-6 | ASSLKGAGTYEQY
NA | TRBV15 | ATSREGAGAPLDRNYEQY
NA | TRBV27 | ASSIDRAHEQY
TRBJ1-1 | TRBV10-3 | AIRADLNTEAF
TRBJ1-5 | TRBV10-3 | AISWDRLNQPQH
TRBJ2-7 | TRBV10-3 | AIRVGTSDYEQY
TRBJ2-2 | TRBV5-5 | ASIPLQGWDTGELF
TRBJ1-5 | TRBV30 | AWSFGDYSNQPQH